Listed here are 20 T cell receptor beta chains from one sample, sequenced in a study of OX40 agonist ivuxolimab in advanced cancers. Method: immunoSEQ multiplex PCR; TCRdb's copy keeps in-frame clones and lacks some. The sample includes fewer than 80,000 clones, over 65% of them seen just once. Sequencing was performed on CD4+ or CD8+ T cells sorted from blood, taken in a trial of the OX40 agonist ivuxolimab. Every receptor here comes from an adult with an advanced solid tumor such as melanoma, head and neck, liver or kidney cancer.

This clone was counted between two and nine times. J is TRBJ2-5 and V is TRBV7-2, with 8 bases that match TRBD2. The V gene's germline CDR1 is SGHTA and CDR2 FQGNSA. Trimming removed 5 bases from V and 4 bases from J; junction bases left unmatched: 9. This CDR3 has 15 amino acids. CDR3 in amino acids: CASSPSGRRGETQYF. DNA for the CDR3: TGTGCCAGCAGCCCCAGCGGGAGAAGAGGAGAGACCCAGTACTTC. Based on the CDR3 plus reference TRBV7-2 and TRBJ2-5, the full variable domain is GAGVSQSPSNKVTEKGKDVELRCDPISGHTALYWYRQSLGQGLEFLIYFQGNSAPDKSGLPSDRFSAERTGGSVSTLTIQRTQQEDSAVYLCASSPSGRRGETQYFGPGTRLLVL.

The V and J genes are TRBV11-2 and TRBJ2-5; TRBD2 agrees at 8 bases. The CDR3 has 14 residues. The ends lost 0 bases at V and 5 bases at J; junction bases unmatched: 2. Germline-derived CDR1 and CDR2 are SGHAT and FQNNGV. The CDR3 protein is CASSLDTGGETQYF. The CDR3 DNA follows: TGTGCCAGCAGCTTAGATACGGGAGGGGAGACCCAGTACTTC.

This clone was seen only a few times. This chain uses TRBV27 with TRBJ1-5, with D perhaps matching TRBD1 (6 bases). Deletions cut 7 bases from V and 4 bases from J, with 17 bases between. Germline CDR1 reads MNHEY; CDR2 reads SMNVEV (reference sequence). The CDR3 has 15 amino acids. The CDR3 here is CASNPSFQGNQPQHF. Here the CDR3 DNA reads TGTGCCAGCAACCCCTCGTTCCAGGGGAATCAGCCCCAGCATTTT.

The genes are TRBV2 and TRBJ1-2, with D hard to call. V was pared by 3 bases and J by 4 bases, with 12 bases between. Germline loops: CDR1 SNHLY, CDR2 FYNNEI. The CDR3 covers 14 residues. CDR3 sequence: CASSDSLMSYGYTF. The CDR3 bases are TGTGCCAGCAGTGACAGCCTGATGAGCTATGGCTACACCTTC. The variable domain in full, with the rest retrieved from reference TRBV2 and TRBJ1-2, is EPEVTQTPSHQVTQMGQEVILRCVPISNHLYFYWYRQILGQKVEFLVSFYNNEISEKSEIFDDQFSVERPDGSNFTLKIRSTKLEDSAMYFCASSDSLMSYGYTFGSGTRLTVV.

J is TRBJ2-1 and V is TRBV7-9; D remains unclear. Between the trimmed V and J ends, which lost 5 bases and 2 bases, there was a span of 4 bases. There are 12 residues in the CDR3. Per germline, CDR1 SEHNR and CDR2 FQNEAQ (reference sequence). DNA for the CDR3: TGTGCCAGCAGCGGAGCCTACAATGAGCAGTTCTTC. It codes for CASSGAYNEQFF.

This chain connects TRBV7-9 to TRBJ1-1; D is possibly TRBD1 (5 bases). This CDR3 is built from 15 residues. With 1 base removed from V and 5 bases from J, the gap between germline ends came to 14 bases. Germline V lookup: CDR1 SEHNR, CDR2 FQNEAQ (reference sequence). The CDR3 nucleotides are TGTGCCAGCAGCTTAGACGCGGGGGTCTGGACTGAAGCTTTCTTT. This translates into CASSLDAGVWTEAFF.

In nucleotides, the CDR3 is TGTGCCAGCAGTTACTCTAGCGGGAGGGTTGCGGGGGAGCTGTTTTTT. Residues: CASSYSSGRVAGELFF. The chain combines TRBV6-5 with TRBJ2-2, with 11 positions matching TRBD2. V shed 0 bases, J shed 8 bases, and the junction held 5 bases outside the gene matches. This CDR3 comprises 16 residues. Germline CDR1 is MNHEY and CDR2 is SVGAGI.

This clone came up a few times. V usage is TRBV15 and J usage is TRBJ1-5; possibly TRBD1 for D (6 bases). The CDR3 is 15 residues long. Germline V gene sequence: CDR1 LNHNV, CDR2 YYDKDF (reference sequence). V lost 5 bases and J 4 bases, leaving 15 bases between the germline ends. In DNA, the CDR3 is TGTGCCACCAGCCCCCGGCCAGGGGAGAATCAGCCCCAGCATTTT. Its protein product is CATSPRPGENQPQHF.

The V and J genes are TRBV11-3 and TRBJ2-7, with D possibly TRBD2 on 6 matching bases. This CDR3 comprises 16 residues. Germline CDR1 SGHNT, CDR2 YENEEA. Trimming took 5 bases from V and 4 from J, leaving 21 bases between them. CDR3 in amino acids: CASSPWTPGVTYEQYF. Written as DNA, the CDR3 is TGTGCCAGCAGCCCCTGGACGCCGGGGGTGACATACGAGCAGTACTTC. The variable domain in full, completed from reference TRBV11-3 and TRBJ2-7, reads EAGVVQSPRYKIIEKKQPVAFWCNPISGHNTLYWYLQNLGQGPELLIRYENEEAVDDSQLPKDRFSAERLKGVDSTLKIQPAELGDSAVYLCASSPWTPGVTYEQYFGPGTRLTVT.

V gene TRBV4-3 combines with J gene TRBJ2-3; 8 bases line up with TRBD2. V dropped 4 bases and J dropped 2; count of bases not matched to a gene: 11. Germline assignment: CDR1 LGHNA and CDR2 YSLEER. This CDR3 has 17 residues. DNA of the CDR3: TGCGCCAGCAGCCTCCTCGGATCTAGCGGGTCCACAGATACGCAGTATTTT. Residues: CASSLLGSSGSTDTQYF.

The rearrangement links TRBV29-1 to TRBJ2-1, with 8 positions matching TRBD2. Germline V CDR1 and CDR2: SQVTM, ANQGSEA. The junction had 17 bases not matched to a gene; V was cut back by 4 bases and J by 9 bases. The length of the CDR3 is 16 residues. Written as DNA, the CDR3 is TGCAGCGTTGCTCCTAGCGGGTCCGACCTGGGTGGTGAGCAGTTCTTC. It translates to CSVAPSGSDLGGEQFF.

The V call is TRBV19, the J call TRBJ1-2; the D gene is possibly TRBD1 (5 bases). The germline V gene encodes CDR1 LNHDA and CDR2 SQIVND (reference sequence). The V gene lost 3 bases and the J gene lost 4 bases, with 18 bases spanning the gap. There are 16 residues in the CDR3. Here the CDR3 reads CASSIPLMTEFYGYTF. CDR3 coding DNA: TGTGCCAGTAGTATCCCCCTAATGACAGAATTCTATGGCTACACCTTC. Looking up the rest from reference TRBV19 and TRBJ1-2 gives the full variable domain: DGGITQSPKYLFRKEGQNVTLSCEQNLNHDAMYWYRQDPGQGLRLIYYSQIVNDFQKGDIAEGYSVSREKKESFPLTVTSAQKNPTAFYLCASSIPLMTEFYGYTFGSGTRLTVV.

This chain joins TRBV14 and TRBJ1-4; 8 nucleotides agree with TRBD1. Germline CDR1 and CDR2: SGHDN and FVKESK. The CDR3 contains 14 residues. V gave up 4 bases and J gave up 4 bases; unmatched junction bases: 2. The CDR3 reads CASSPTGVNEKLFF. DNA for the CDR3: TGTGCCAGCAGCCCGACAGGGGTTAATGAAAAACTGTTTTTT.

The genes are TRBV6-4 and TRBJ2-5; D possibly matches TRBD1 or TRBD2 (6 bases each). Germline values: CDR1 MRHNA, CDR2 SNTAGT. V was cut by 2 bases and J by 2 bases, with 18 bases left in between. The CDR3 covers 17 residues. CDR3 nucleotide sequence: TGTGCCAGCAGTGACCCCCGGTGTGGGGGGCCTCAAGAGACCCAGTACTTC. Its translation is CASSDPRCGGPQETQYF.

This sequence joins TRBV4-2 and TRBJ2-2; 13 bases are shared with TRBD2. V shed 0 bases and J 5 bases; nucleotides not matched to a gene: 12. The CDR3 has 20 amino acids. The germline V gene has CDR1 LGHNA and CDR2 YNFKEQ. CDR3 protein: CASSQDRTSGRGGVTGELFF. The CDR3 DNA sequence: TGTGCCAGCAGCCAAGACCGGACTAGCGGGAGAGGGGGGGTGACCGGGGAGCTGTTTTTT.

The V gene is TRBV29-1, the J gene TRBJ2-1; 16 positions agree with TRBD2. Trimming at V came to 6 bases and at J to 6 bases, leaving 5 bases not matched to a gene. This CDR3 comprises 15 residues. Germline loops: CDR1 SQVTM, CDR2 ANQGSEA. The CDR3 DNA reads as TGCAGCGTGAGGGGACTAGCGGGAGGGCCCAATGAGCAGTTCTTC. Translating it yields CSVRGLAGGPNEQFF.

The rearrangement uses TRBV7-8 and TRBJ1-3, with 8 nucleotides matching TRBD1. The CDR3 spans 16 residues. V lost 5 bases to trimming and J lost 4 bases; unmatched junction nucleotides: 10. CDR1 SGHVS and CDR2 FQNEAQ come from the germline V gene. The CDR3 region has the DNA TGTGCCAGCAGCGGTCCGACAGGGGCCGTCGGAAACACCATATATTTT. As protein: CASSGPTGAVGNTIYF. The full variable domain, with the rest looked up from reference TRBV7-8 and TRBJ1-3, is GAGVSQSPRYKVAKRGQDVALRCDPISGHVSLFWYQQALGQGPEFLTYFQNEAQLDKSGLPSDRFFAERPEGSVSTLKIQRTQQEDSAVYLCASSGPTGAVGNTIYFGEGSWLTVV.

The CDR3 DNA follows: TGTGCCAGCAGCCCTAGCGGGAGAGTGGAGACCCAGTACTTC. Protein: CASSPSGRVETQYF. V is TRBV5-4 and J is TRBJ2-5; TRBD2 matches 10 bases. CDR3 length: 14 residues. V lost 4 bases to trimming and J lost 5 bases; unmatched junction nucleotides: 5. Germline values: CDR1 SGHNT, CDR2 YYREEE (reference sequence).

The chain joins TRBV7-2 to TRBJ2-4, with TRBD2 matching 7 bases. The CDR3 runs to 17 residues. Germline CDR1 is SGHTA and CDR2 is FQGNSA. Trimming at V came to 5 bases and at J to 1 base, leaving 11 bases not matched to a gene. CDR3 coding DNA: TGTGCCAGCAGCCCACGTGGGGGGGTCCAGGCCAAAAACATTCAGTACTTC. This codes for CASSPRGGVQAKNIQYF.

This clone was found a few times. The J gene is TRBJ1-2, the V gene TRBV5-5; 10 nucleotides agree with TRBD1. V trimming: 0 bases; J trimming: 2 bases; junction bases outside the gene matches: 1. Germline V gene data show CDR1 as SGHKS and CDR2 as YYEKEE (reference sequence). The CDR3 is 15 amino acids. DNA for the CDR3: TGTGCCAGCAGCTTGGCGGGACAGGGGAACTATGGCTACACCTTC. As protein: CASSLAGQGNYGYTF.